This TCR beta chain was captured in a study of shared clonotypes between healthy human individuals. Memory CD4+ cells were the fraction left after CD45RA+ naive selection. Study-wide results and limits: Enrolling few donors narrowed the genetic and exposure-history diversity that was represented.

This clone was counted a single time. What it binds is not known. Clones were sequenced by immunoSEQ multiplex PCR, and TCRdb holds only the in-frame ones, with some missing. The repertoire has millions of clones, 95% of them found once; the top ten carry more than 0.1%. Looked up from germline, CDR1 is MGHDK and CDR2 is SYGVNS. This CDR3 contains 14 residues. Trimming cost V 1 base and J 6 bases, with 13 bases left between them. The sequenced sample was naive CD4+ T cells sorted from blood. Subset denoted: CD45RA+ positively selected. The V and J genes are TRBV25-1 and TRBJ2-7, with D maybe TRBD2 (6 bases). This receptor was taken from a man aged 18 to 30 in good health. CDR3 in amino acids: CASSELSGDLEQYF. DNA for the CDR3: TGTGCCAGCAGTGAATTGTCGGGGGACCTCGAGCAGTACTTC.